In its sample, the clone carrying this T cell receptor (beta chain) was seen many times. Antigen unknown. Naive CD8 T cell sorting was performed on the CD8+CD4-CCR7+CD45RA+ phenotype. This entry comes from a study of molecular identifiers for immune sequencing clone quantification. Whole-study context: In replicates, RNA taken from 20,000 or 100,000 naive CD8 cells was divided five ways, and four portions underwent sequencing. The study's findings and limits: Identical barcode-sharing TCR molecules could lead to underestimated sizes for highly expanded clones.

Methods described previously, with TCR primers listed, were used for bulk TCR libraries. In TCRdb, the PCR reads were re-called with MiXCR into one record per CDR3 protein. The table has hundreds of thousands of distinct CDR3 sequences, 25% seen once; the top ten hold roughly 0.83%. Sequenced material: naive CD8+ T cells from blood, with Jurkat cell RNA spiked in. Sample subset: FACS-sorted CD8+CD4-CCR7+CD45RA+ naive T cells. The source is a human donor in good health. Some libraries in this study had Jurkat cell RNA spiked in.

The CDR3 nucleotides read TGTGCCAGCAGCCAAGATGGGGTGCCAAACACTGAAGCTTTCTTT. Amino acid sequence: CASSQDGVPNTEAFF. The chain is built from TRBV14 and TRBJ1-1; unclear D gene. CDR3 length equals 15 residues. Trimming cost V 0 bases and J 2 bases, with 10 bases left between them. Germline loops: CDR1 SGHDN, CDR2 FVKESK.